This T cell receptor beta chain comes out of a study of T cell changes during pregnancy in multiple sclerosis. There are 14 residues in the CDR3. V was clipped by 3 bases and J by 0 bases, with 6 bases between them. Per germline, CDR1 MGHDK and CDR2 SYGVNS. TCRdb keeps only in-frame clones here, not all; method: immunoSEQ multiplex PCR. Counted here are around 80,000 clones, 85% to 95% occurring once; the ten biggest clones make up under 3%. This sequence joins TRBV25-1 and TRBJ2-1; a possible D gene is TRBD2 (5 bases). This specimen consisted of peripheral blood, obtained before pregnancy. This TCR came from a female donor with multiple sclerosis, enrolled in a pregnancy study. The CDR3 coding sequence is TGTGCCAGCAGTGAGAGCGGCTCCTACAATGAGCAGTTCTTC. Protein: CASSESGSYNEQFF.